A single sample gave rise to the 19 T cell receptor beta chains below, sequenced in a study of glioma-infiltrating T cells. The iRepertoire nested amplicon-rescue multiplex PCR amplified TCR alpha and beta CDR3s from RNA. In TCRdb, the multiplex PCR reads were re-called with MiXCR into one record per CDR3 protein. Of roughly 130,000 distinct CDR3 sequences in the sample, about 25% were seen once. What was sequenced was glioma tissue, nonneoplastic brain tissue, or PBMCs (not recorded which). The origin of the receptors is a human donor with low-grade glioma or glioblastoma, undergoing nonglioma brain surgery, or in good health (not recorded which).

This clonotype was counted many times. The chain employs TRBV27 and TRBJ2-1; 7 nucleotides align to TRBD2. Trimming at V came to 5 bases and at J to 4 bases, leaving 8 bases not matched to a gene. Germline loops: CDR1 MNHEY, CDR2 SMNVEV (reference sequence). This CDR3 has 15 amino acids. DNA for the CDR3: TGTGCCAGCAGTCGAAGGGAGGGGCAGTACAATGAGCAGTTCTTC. It translates to CASSRREGQYNEQFF.

CDR3 in amino acids: CASSTGSDEQYV. CDR3 nucleotide sequence: TGTGCCAGCAGTACAGGGTCGGACGAGCAGTACGTC. J is TRBJ2-7 and V is TRBV6-1; possible D gene TRBD1, 6 bases. Germline V lookup: CDR1 MNHNS, CDR2 SASEGT. Trimming took 5 bases from V and 5 from J, leaving 10 bases between them. There are 12 residues in the CDR3.

This clonotype was counted only a few times. V gene TRBV7-9 combines with J gene TRBJ2-3, with 7 nucleotides matching TRBD1. The CDR3 is 16 amino acids. Germline loops: CDR1 SEHNR, CDR2 FQNEAQ (reference sequence). V lost 0 bases to trimming and J lost 2 bases; unmatched junction nucleotides: 5. The chain's CDR3 is CASSLAERGPTDTQYF. The CDR3, as DNA: TGTGCCAGCAGCTTAGCCGAGAGGGGGCCCACAGATACGCAGTATTTT. The complete variable domain, with remaining parts taken from reference TRBV7-9 and TRBJ2-3, reads DTGVSQNPRHKITKRGQNVTFRCDPISEHNRLYWYRQTLGQGPEFLTYFQNEAQLEKSRLLSDRFSAERPKGSFSTLEIQRTEQGDSAMYLCASSLAERGPTDTQYFGPGTRLTVL.

This clonotype was recorded at least ten times. The rearrangement joins TRBV10-3 to TRBJ2-1; tentative D call: TRBD2 (6 bases). This CDR3 has 12 residues. V dropped 4 bases and J dropped 5 bases, with 6 bases sitting between them. Germline CDR1 and CDR2: ENHRY and SYGVKD. The CDR3 DNA reads as TGTGCCATCAGTGTAGCGGACAATGAGCAGTTCTTC. Its protein product is CAISVADNEQFF.

The chain joins TRBV10-3 to TRBJ2-5; 10 nucleotides match TRBD2. Germline V lookup: CDR1 ENHRY, CDR2 SYGVKD. CDR3 length: 16 amino acids. V dropped 3 bases and J dropped 6; count of bases not matched to a gene: 10. As DNA, the CDR3 is TGTGCCATCAGTGAAGGAGGGACTAGCGCGGGGAAGACCCAGTACTTC. This gives the protein CAISEGGTSAGKTQYF.

This clonotype was recorded many times. The chain uses TRBV6-6 and TRBJ2-7, with 10 bases matching TRBD2. The CDR3 loop spans 15 amino acids. The V and J ends lost 2 bases and 6 bases, in that order; junction bases with no gene match: 7. In germline, CDR1 is MNHNY, CDR2 SVGAGI (reference sequence). This chain's CDR3 is CASSYRRAGGFEQYV. The CDR3 coding sequence is TGTGCCAGCAGTTACCGGCGAGCGGGGGGGTTCGAGCAGTACGTC.

This chain uses TRBV7-9 with TRBJ2-7, with 12 bases matching TRBD2. Germline CDR1 reads SEHNR; CDR2 reads FQNEAQ (reference sequence). The length of the CDR3 is 17 residues. V trimming: 5 bases; J trimming: 4 bases; junction bases outside the gene matches: 12. The CDR3 DNA sequence: TGTGCCAGCAGCGAGATTCGGACTAGCGGGGAGGAATACGAGCAGTACGTC. Its translation: CASSEIRTSGEEYEQYV.

This clonotype was recorded a few times. The V and J genes are TRBV6-1 and TRBJ2-3, with D hard to call. The CDR3 has 14 amino acids. CDR1 is MNHNS, CDR2 SASEGT, per germline. Trimming cost V 10 bases and J 0 bases, with 14 bases left between them. The CDR3 reads CATQDGASTDTQYF. In DNA, the CDR3 is TGTGCCACCCAAGACGGAGCAAGCACAGATACGCAGTATTTT.

The chain couples TRBV7-2 to TRBJ2-5, with 7 bases lining up with TRBD2. CDR1 and CDR2 (germline): SGHTA, FQGNSA. Losses at the gene ends were 2 bases for V and 4 bases for J; bases not matched to a gene: 10. The CDR3 length is 16 residues. The CDR3 nucleotides are TGTGCCAGCAGCTTAATGGGAGCGGGGACGGGAGAGACCCAGTACTTC. Amino acid sequence: CASSLMGAGTGETQYF. Filled out from reference TRBV7-2 and TRBJ2-5, the complete variable domain reads GAGVSQSPSNKVTEKGKDVELRCDPISGHTALYWYRQSLGQGLEFLIYFQGNSAPDKSGLPSDRFSAERTGGSVSTLTIQRTQQEDSAVYLCASSLMGAGTGETQYFGPGTRLLVL.

V usage is TRBV5-1 and J usage is TRBJ1-2; 12 bases map to TRBD1. V was pared by 0 bases and J by 8 bases, with 5 bases of the junction left unmatched. Germline V gives CDR1 SGHRS, CDR2 YFSETQ. The CDR3 extends over 15 amino acids. The CDR3 DNA reads as TGCGCCAGCAGCTTGGTGGGACAGGGGGCTCTCGGCTACACCTTC. Translating gives CASSLVGQGALGYTF.

The sample holds many counts of this clonotype. The rearrangement uses TRBV28 and TRBJ2-2, with D perhaps TRBD2 (6 bases). The CDR3 has 12 amino acids. From germline, CDR1 is MDHEN and CDR2 SYDVKM. In nucleotides, the CDR3 is TGTGCGGGCGGGGAGAACACCGGGGAGCTGTTTTTT. Amino acids: CAGGENTGELFF.

As concerns this clonotype: With a much larger clone just one base away, this may be a read error. The J gene is TRBJ2-3, the V gene TRBV27, with a weak D call TRBD2 (5 bases). The J call may be faulty, since TRBJ2-7 better matches the DNA end. The V gene's germline CDR1 is MNHEY and CDR2 SMNVEV (reference sequence). The CDR3 contains 13 residues. The CDR3 region is CASRDLAGYEQYV. The CDR3 DNA is TGTGCCAGCAGGGACCTGGCGGGCTACGAGCAGTACGTC.

This clonotype was seen a few times. The V and J genes are TRBV3-1 and TRBJ2-5; a weak D match, TRBD2 (5 bases). The CDR3 runs to 14 residues. Trimming pared 4 bases from V and 0 bases from J, leaving 9 bases between. Germline V lookup: CDR1 LGHDT, CDR2 YNNKEL (reference sequence). This chain's CDR3 is CASSRSTNQETQYF. The CDR3 DNA reads as TGTGCCAGCAGCCGCTCGACTAACCAAGAGACCCAGTACTTC.

Concerning this clonotype itself: A read error is possible here, since a much larger clone lies one base away. This chain links TRBV7-9 with TRBJ2-1; D is tentatively TRBD1 or TRBD2 (5 bases each). V lost 6 bases and J lost 5, with 17 bases in between. The length of the CDR3 is 15 residues. Germline V gene sequence: CDR1 SEHNR, CDR2 FQNEAQ (reference sequence). The chain's CDR3 is CASSYLVGVNNEQFF. The CDR3 DNA sequence: TGTGCCAGCAGTTACCTAGTGGGGGTTAACAATGAGCAGTTCTTC. Full variable domain (outside the CDR3, taken from reference TRBV7-9 and TRBJ2-1): DTGVSQNPRHKITKRGQNVTFRCDPISEHNRLYWYRQTLGQGPEFLTYFQNEAQLEKSRLLSDRFSAERPKGSFSTLEIQRTEQGDSAMYLCASSYLVGVNNEQFFGPGTRLTVL.

This clonotype was recorded a few times. The DNA for the CDR3 is TGTGCCAGCAGCCCCCTGGATGGCTACACCTTC. This encodes CASSPLDGYTF. The chain employs TRBV7-2 and TRBJ1-2, with D unresolved. V gave up 5 bases and J gave up 6 bases, with 7 bases separating them. The CDR3 has 11 amino acids. From germline, CDR1 is SGHTA and CDR2 FQGNSA.

V usage is TRBV7-9 and J usage is TRBJ2-3; 8 nucleotides align to TRBD2. With V trimmed by 9 bases and J by 6 bases, 11 bases remained unmatched. Germline CDR1 is SEHNR and CDR2 is FQNEAQ (reference sequence). There are 14 residues in the CDR3. CDR3 residues: CASSPGGVVDTQYF. Here the CDR3 DNA reads TGTGCCAGTAGTCCCGGGGGGGTTGTGGATACGCAGTATTTT. The variable domain in full, completed from reference TRBV7-9 and TRBJ2-3, reads DTGVSQNPRHKITKRGQNVTFRCDPISEHNRLYWYRQTLGQGPEFLTYFQNEAQLEKSRLLSDRFSAERPKGSFSTLEIQRTEQGDSAMYLCASSPGGVVDTQYFGPGTRLTVL.

This clonotype has a count of ten or more. The chain has TRBV6-1 and TRBJ1-5; the D is unclear. Germline lookup yields CDR1 MNHNS and CDR2 SASEGT. The V end was cut by 5 bases, the J end by 0 bases, with 11 bases between. This CDR3 is built from 15 residues. Here the CDR3 reads CASSTRGSSNQPQHF. In DNA, the CDR3 is TGTGCCAGCAGTACACGGGGTAGTAGCAATCAGCCCCAGCATTTT.

V usage is TRBV7-9 and J usage is TRBJ1-6; 7 bases agree with TRBD1. Trimming took 5 bases from V and 7 from J; bases not matched to a gene: 8. The CDR3 extends over 15 amino acids. CDR1 is SEHNR, CDR2 FQNEAQ, per germline (reference sequence). In DNA, the CDR3 is TGTGCCAGCAGCCCAGGGACAGCCCTCAATTCACCCCTCCACTTT. This translates into CASSPGTALNSPLHF.

The rearrangement uses TRBV6-5 and TRBJ2-6; TRBD1 might be the D (5 bases). Germline V gives CDR1 MNHEY, CDR2 SVGAGI. The CDR3 is made up of 15 amino acids. Trimming took 8 bases from V and 1 from J, leaving 12 bases between them. CDR3 region: CASGASGSGANVLTF. The DNA of the CDR3 is TGTGCCAGCGGAGCTTCAGGGTCTGGGGCCAACGTCCTGACTTTC.